These 7 T cell receptor beta chains were all obtained from the same sample, sequenced in a study of control samples from healthy donors and cancer patients. Clones were sequenced by immunoSEQ multiplex PCR, and TCRdb holds only the in-frame ones, with some missing. The sample contains 150,000 to 200,000 clones, around 89% of which appear only once. Input material: blood. Source of these receptors: a woman between 50 and 59 years old in good health.

The chain couples TRBV13 to TRBJ2-5; the D gene could be TRBD1 or TRBD2 (6 bases each). Germline-derived CDR1 and CDR2 are PRHDT and FYEKMQ (reference sequence). The CDR3 spans 14 residues. V was pared by 1 base and J by 6 bases, with 12 bases between. CDR3 amino acids: CASSLEGGPKTQYF. The CDR3 bases are TGTGCCAGCAGCTTAGAGGGGGGCCCCAAGACCCAGTACTTC.

This rearrangement joins TRBV5-1 to TRBJ1-1; D may be TRBD1 (6 bases). The V gene lost 4 bases and the J gene lost 5 bases, with 18 bases spanning the gap. The CDR3 consists of 15 residues. From germline, CDR1 is SGHRS and CDR2 YFSETQ. CDR3: CASSMGGGQKTEAFF. CDR3 DNA sequence: TGCGCCAGCAGCATGGGCGGGGGGCAAAAGACTGAAGCTTTCTTT.

The CDR3 loop reads CASSWGQGYGYTF. CDR3 DNA: TGCGCCAGCAGCTGGGGGCAGGGGTATGGCTACACCTTC. This chain joins TRBV5-1 and TRBJ1-2; possibly TRBD1 for D (6 bases). This CDR3 has 13 amino acids. Trimming pared 3 bases from V and 5 bases from J, leaving 11 bases between. Germline V gene sequence: CDR1 SGHRS, CDR2 YFSETQ.

This sequence joins TRBV11-3 and TRBJ2-3; 10 nucleotides agree with TRBD2. This CDR3 is built from 15 residues. Trimming removed 5 bases from V and 5 bases from J; junction bases left unmatched: 7. CDR1 and CDR2 from the germline V gene are SGHNT and YENEEA. The CDR3 nucleotides are TGTGCCAGCAGCCGAGGGGCTAGCGGGAGAGATACGCAGTATTTT. It is translated as CASSRGASGRDTQYF.

The V and J genes are TRBV5-1 and TRBJ2-5; 9 bases are a match to TRBD1. The length of the CDR3 is 14 residues. The germline V gene has CDR1 SGHRS and CDR2 YFSETQ. The trim removed 4 bases at V and 4 bases at J, leaving 5 bases unmatched. The CDR3: CASSTGQGLETQYF. Here the CDR3 DNA reads TGCGCCAGCAGCACGGGACAGGGTCTAGAGACCCAGTACTTC.

In this sample, this clone turned up a few times. J is TRBJ1-1 and V is TRBV6-2 or TRBV6-3, with TRBD1 matching 7 bases. The trim removed 6 bases at V and 5 bases at J, leaving 12 bases unmatched. CDR3 length: 15 residues. Germline-derived CDR1 and CDR2 are MNHEY and SVGEGT. CDR3 sequence (DNA): TGTGCCAGCAGCACTAGACAGGGATGGAAGACTGAAGCTTTCTTT. Residues: CASSTRQGWKTEAFF.

The chain employs TRBV6-5 and TRBJ1-6, with D possibly matching TRBD1 (5 bases). The CDR3 is 15 amino acids. Trimming took 8 bases from V and 0 from J, leaving 11 bases between them. CDR1 and CDR2 (germline): MNHEY, SVGAGI. The DNA of the CDR3 is TGTGCCAGCGGGGGGGTTAGCTCCTATAATTCACCCCTCCACTTT. Translation: CASGGVSSYNSPLHF.